This TCR beta chain originates from a study of T-cell memory formation after mild COVID-19. Study-level background: The TCR clusters were mostly specific to one donor. Whole-study results and caveats: Later expanders leaned CD4+, whereas day 15 to 85 contracting clones were balanced CD4/CD8. The study found contracting CD4+ clones mainly in CM and EM and contracting CD8+ clones in EMRA.

This clonotype was observed many times. The target antigen is unknown. CDR1 is MNHNS, CDR2 SASEGT, per germline. The CDR3 runs 15 residues. V was shortened by 4 bases and J by 0 bases, with 10 bases between the two germline ends. Amplification by 5'RACE using constant-segment primers produced TCR alpha and TCR beta cDNA libraries that carried sample barcodes and UMIs. In TCRdb, the 5' RACE reads were re-called with MiXCR into one record per CDR3 protein. The table lists approximately 190,000 distinct CDR3 sequences, about 18% of them singletons. The sequence was collected from an adult woman who had mild COVID-19 (a few samples of this study predate the infection). Cell type and time point are not known. V gene TRBV6-1 combines with J gene TRBJ1-5, with D perhaps TRBD1 (5 bases). Sequences were obtained from PBMCs or a T cell subset sorted from them (not recorded which). Written as DNA, the CDR3 is TGTGCCAGCAGTGCTCAGGACAATAGCAATCAGCCCCAGCATTTT. Its protein is CASSAQDNSNQPQHF.